Listed below are T cell receptor beta chains from one sample, sequenced in a study of human T cells and chemical hapten exposure. TCRdb itself ran the RACE reads through MiXCR, one entry per CDR3 protein. The table shows 75,000 to 90,000 distinct CDR3 sequences, with more than 9% occurring only once. The sequencing here drew on whole blood, taken in connection with sensitization to the hapten diphenylcyclopropenone (DPC). These receptors originate from a woman between 45 and 60 years old with alopecia areata. Some clones in this sample may be carry-over from other donors' samples. The CDR3 runs from the conserved cysteine through the conserved F or W. A D gene is named only where the DNA matches it firmly. Not every row has a clone size; where given, it reads once, few, many or a size class.

d_gene | j_gene | abundance | v_gene | len | CDR3aa | CDR3nt
NA | TRBJ2-7 | few | TRBV7-9 | 15 | CASSSGGYKTYEQYF | TGTGCCAGCAGCTCCGGGGGATACAAGACCTACGAGCAGTACTTC
TRBD2 | TRBJ2-1 | few | TRBV29-1 | 16 | CSVGYPLAGEPNEQFF | TGCAGCGTTGGGTATCCGCTAGCGGGAGAACCCAATGAGCAGTTCTTC
TRBD1 | TRBJ1-2 | many | TRBV11-2 | 14 | CASSQDRVVDGYTF | TGTGCCAGCAGCCAGGACAGGGTGGTCGATGGCTACACCTTC
TRBD2 | TRBJ2-3 | many | TRBV12-3/TRBV12-4 | 15 | CASFSVGGSTDTQYF | TGTGCCAGCTTCTCCGTGGGAGGGAGCACAGATACGCAGTATTTT
TRBD2 | TRBJ2-1 | few | TRBV6-2/TRBV6-3 | 16 | CASSPLVSSGSNEQFF | TGTGCCAGCAGCCCTCTCGTGTCTAGCGGGAGCAATGAGCAGTTCTTC
NA | TRBJ1-5 | many | TRBV7-6 | 16 | CASSLGGRGGNQPQHF | TGTGCCAGCAGCTTAGGTGGCAGGGGAGGCAATCAGCCCCAGCATTTT
NA | TRBJ1-3 | many | TRBV29-1 | 13 | CSVGNLSGNTIYF | TGCAGCGTTGGGAACCTCTCTGGAAACACCATATATTTT
NA | TRBJ2-2 | NA | TRBV6-8 | 14 | CASSGTLNTGELFF | TGTGCCAGCAGTGGGACACTGAACACCGGGGAGCTGTTTTTT
NA | TRBJ2-3 | many | TRBV7-2 | 14 | CASSPDPTLAREYF | TGTGCCAGCAGCCCCGACCCGACCCTAGCTAGGGAGTATTTT
TRBD2 | TRBJ2-3 | many | TRBV20-1 | 16 | CSAISSGSLRTDTQYF | TGCAGTGCTATTTCTAGCGGGAGTCTCCGAACAGATACGCAGTATTTT
TRBD1 | TRBJ1-5 | NA | TRBV27 | 14 | CASSYDRGNQPQHF | TGTGCCAGCAGTTACGACAGGGGAAATCAGCCCCAGCATTTT
NA | TRBJ2-4 | NA | TRBV7-2 | 16 | CASSLGSGQVTVIQYF | TGTGCCAGCAGCTTAGGGAGCGGGCAAGTGACTGTCATTCAGTACTTC
NA | TRBJ2-7 | few | TRBV4-3 | 14 | CASSPGPGSYEQYF | TGCGCCAGCAGCCCCGGTCCCGGCTCCTACGAGCAGTACTTC
NA | TRBJ1-1 | NA | TRBV29-1 | 9 | CSVGEVAFF | TGCAGCGTTGGTGAGGTAGCTTTCTTT
NA | TRBJ2-3 | many | TRBV11-3 | 15 | CASSRRGWSTDTQYF | TGTGCCAGCAGCCGGCGAGGGTGGAGCACAGATACGCAGTATTTT
NA | TRBJ1-3 | NA | TRBV4-2 | 13 | CASSQGTGNTIYF | TGTGCCAGCAGCCAAGGGACTGGAAACACCATATATTTT
NA | TRBJ2-4 | NA | TRBV18 | 13 | CASSPTEGRNQYF | TGTGCCAGCTCACCAACCGAGGGACGGAATCAGTACTTC
TRBD1 | TRBJ2-1 | NA | TRBV25-1 | 14 | CASRTGTAANEQFF | TGTGCCAGCAGGACGGGGACAGCGGCAAATGAGCAGTTCTTC
TRBD1 | TRBJ2-2 | few | TRBV20-1 | 15 | CSATSGTANTGELFF | TGCAGTGCCACCTCCGGGACAGCGAACACCGGGGAGCTGTTTTTT
TRBD2 | TRBJ2-7 | NA | TRBV11-2 | 14 | CASSQLAGGNEQYF | TGTGCCAGCAGCCAACTAGCGGGAGGCAACGAGCAGTACTTC
NA | TRBJ2-1 | NA | TRBV7-9 | 16 | CASSLELRRETNEQFF | TGTGCCAGCAGCTTAGAACTGCGACGGGAAACAAATGAGCAGTTCTTC
NA | TRBJ1-1 | few | TRBV3-1 | 13 | CASTDRRATEAFF | TGTGCCAGCACCGACAGGCGGGCCACTGAAGCTTTCTTT
NA | TRBJ2-5 | NA | TRBV19 | 14 | CASSPPGQRETQYF | TGTGCCAGTAGTCCCCCTGGGCAGAGGGAGACCCAGTACTTC
TRBD1 | TRBJ1-5 | few | TRBV20-1 | 14 | CSATPGQGGGSQHF | TGCAGTGCTACGCCGGGACAGGGTGGTGGGTCCCAGCATTTT
NA | TRBJ2-7 | few | TRBV20-1 | 15 | CSGLLSTGHSYEQYF | TGCAGTGGCCTTCTATCCACGGGGCACTCCTACGAGCAGTACTTC
TRBD1 | TRBJ1-5 | many | TRBV28 | 16 | CASSWILGQGNQPQHF | TGTGCCAGCAGTTGGATCTTAGGACAGGGGAATCAGCCCCAGCATTTT
NA | TRBJ2-1 | many | TRBV11-3 | 15 | CASSLGSTQRGEQFF | TGTGCCAGCAGCTTAGGTTCAACCCAGCGCGGTGAGCAGTTCTTC
NA | TRBJ2-1 | few | TRBV29-1 | 14 | CSVVPGELVNEQFF | TGCAGCGTTGTCCCGGGAGAACTCGTTAATGAGCAGTTCTTC
NA | TRBJ1-6 | NA | TRBV7-2 | 13 | CASSLARDSPLHF | TGTGCCAGCAGCTTAGCGCGGGATTCACCCCTCCACTTT
NA | TRBJ1-1 | few | TRBV28 | 12 | CASSFLNTEAFF | TGTGCCAGCAGTTTTTTGAACACTGAAGCTTTCTTT
TRBD2 | TRBJ2-2 | few | TRBV11-3 | 15 | CASSFSLAVTGELFF | TGTGCCAGCAGCTTTAGCCTAGCGGTTACCGGGGAGCTGTTTTTT
NA | TRBJ1-2 | few | TRBV28 | 15 | CASRPQEDSTYGYTF | TGTGCCAGCAGACCCCAGGAGGACTCCACCTATGGCTACACCTTC
TRBD2 | TRBJ2-5 | NA | TRBV5-1 | 16 | CASSPRTSGSKETQYF | TGCGCCAGCAGCCCGAGGACTAGCGGGAGCAAAGAGACCCAGTACTTC
NA | TRBJ2-1 | few | TRBV7-2 | 13 | CASSPGAANEQFF | TGTGCCAGCAGCCCCGGTGCAGCCAATGAGCAGTTCTTC
TRBD1 | TRBJ1-6 | NA | TRBV20-1 | 14 | CSARGRQGNSPLHF | TGCAGTGCTAGAGGGCGACAGGGGAATTCACCCCTCCACTTT
TRBD1 | TRBJ2-2 | few | TRBV12-3/TRBV12-4 | 14 | CASKQGVNTGELFF | TGTGCCAGCAAGCAGGGGGTCAACACCGGGGAGCTGTTTTTT
TRBD1 | TRBJ2-7 | many | TRBV5-1 | 14 | CASSLSGGGYEQYF | TGCGCCAGCAGCTTGTCAGGGGGTGGATACGAGCAGTACTTC
NA | TRBJ2-7 | many | TRBV7-9 | 15 | CASSGLPGQAYEQYF | TGTGCCAGCAGCGGACTTCCGGGACAAGCCTACGAGCAGTACTTC
TRBD1 | TRBJ1-1 | few | TRBV12-3/TRBV12-4 | 14 | CASSFGTVNTEAFF | TGTGCCAGCAGTTTTGGGACAGTGAACACTGAAGCTTTCTTT
NA | TRBJ1-5 | few | TRBV7-2 | 15 | CASTTVRDHNQPQHF | TGTGCCAGCACCACAGTCAGGGACCACAATCAGCCCCAGCATTTT
TRBD2 | TRBJ2-7 | few | TRBV7-2 | 16 | CASSWRFAGEKYEQYF | TGTGCCAGCAGCTGGCGGTTTGCGGGAGAAAAGTACGAGCAGTACTTC
NA | TRBJ1-2 | NA | TRBV30 | 13 | CAWVRDLRNGYTF | TGTGCCTGGGTCAGGGATCTACGGAATGGCTACACCTTC
NA | TRBJ1-1 | many | TRBV29-1 | 14 | CSVADRFMNTEAFF | TGCAGCGTTGCCGACAGATTCATGAACACTGAAGCTTTCTTT
TRBD1 | TRBJ2-5 | many | TRBV6-5 | 17 | CASSYEYRDRNQETQYF | TGTGCCAGCAGTTACGAATACCGGGACAGGAATCAAGAGACCCAGTACTTC
TRBD1 | TRBJ2-7 | NA | TRBV19 | 16 | CASSIRRQGSSYEQYF | TGTGCCAGTAGTATCCGGAGACAGGGGAGCTCCTACGAGCAGTACTTC
NA | TRBJ2-5 | few | TRBV12-3/TRBV12-4 | 15 | CASRKYPGFGETQYF | TGTGCCAGCAGAAAATACCCAGGGTTTGGAGAGACCCAGTACTTC
NA | TRBJ1-5 | few | TRBV12-3/TRBV12-4 | 14 | CASSLQGEGQPQHF | TGTGCCAGCAGTTTACAGGGAGAGGGTCAGCCCCAGCATTTT
NA | TRBJ2-7 | NA | TRBV6-5 | 14 | CASSYHQGPYEQYF | TGTGCCAGCAGTTACCATCAGGGCCCCTACGAGCAGTACTTC
NA | TRBJ2-3 | few | TRBV6-5 | 12 | CASSSRGWPQYF | TGTGCCAGCAGTTCCCGAGGCTGGCCGCAGTATTTT
NA | TRBJ1-2 | NA | TRBV27 | 14 | CASSLQGGVYGHTF | TGTGCCAGCAGTCTACAGGGAGGAGTCTATGGCCACACCTTC
NA | TRBJ2-1 | NA | TRBV29-1 | 13 | CSVELGAGNEQFF | TGCAGCGTTGAATTGGGGGCAGGCAATGAGCAGTTCTTC
NA | TRBJ2-4 | few | TRBV20-1 | 14 | CSAQESVGKNIQYF | TGCAGTGCTCAGGAGTCAGTAGGCAAAAACATTCAGTACTTC
TRBD1 | TRBJ2-5 | many | TRBV25-1 | 14 | CASGDRVLLETQYF | TGTGCCAGCGGGGACAGGGTGTTGTTAGAGACCCAGTACTTC
TRBD1 | TRBJ1-4 | many | TRBV14 | 16 | CASSRWGDRGRGKLFF | TGTGCCAGCAGCCGCTGGGGGGACAGGGGGCGCGGAAAACTGTTTTTT